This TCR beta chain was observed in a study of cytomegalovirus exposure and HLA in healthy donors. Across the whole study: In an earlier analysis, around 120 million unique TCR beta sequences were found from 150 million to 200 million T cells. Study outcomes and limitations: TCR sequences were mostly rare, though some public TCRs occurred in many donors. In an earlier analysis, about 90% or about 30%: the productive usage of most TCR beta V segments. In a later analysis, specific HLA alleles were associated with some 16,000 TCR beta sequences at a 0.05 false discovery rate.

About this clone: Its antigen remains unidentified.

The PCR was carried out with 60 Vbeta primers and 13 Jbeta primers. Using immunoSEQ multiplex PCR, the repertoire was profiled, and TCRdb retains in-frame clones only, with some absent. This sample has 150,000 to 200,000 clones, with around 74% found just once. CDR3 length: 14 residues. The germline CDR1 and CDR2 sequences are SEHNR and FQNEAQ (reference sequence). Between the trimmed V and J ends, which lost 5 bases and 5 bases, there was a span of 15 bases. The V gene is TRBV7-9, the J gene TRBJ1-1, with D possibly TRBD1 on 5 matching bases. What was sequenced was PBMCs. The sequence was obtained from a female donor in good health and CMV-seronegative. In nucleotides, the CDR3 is TGTGCCAGCAGCCCCTACCGGGGGGGGACTGAAGCTTTCTTT. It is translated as CASSPYRGGTEAFF.